Listed below are T cell receptor beta chains from one sample, sequenced in a study of regulatory T cells in long-lasting Graves disease. A single record per CDR3 protein comes from TCRdb applying MiXCR to the multiplex PCR reads. The sample contains 420,000 or so distinct CDR3 sequences, roughly 15% of which appear only once. This sample also belongs to another study, concerning T cells in Graves' hyperthyroidism and ophthalmopathy.

The specimen was peripheral blood mononuclear cells (PBMCs), collected at new diagnosis, from a patient treated with antithyroid drugs. The receptors shown here come from a woman under 30 with Graves disease. Each CDR3 is given with its conserved first and last residue. Fields, in order: J gene, clone size, V gene, D gene, CDR3 protein, CDR3 DNA. A D gene is named only where the DNA matches it firmly. A clone size is listed for some rows: how often the clone was seen (once, few, many), or a class if it is expanded.

>TRBJ2-5|NA|TRBV4-3|NA
CASSQACRQFQETQYF
TGCGCCAGCAGCCAGGCTTGTAGACAGTTCCAAGAGACCCAGTACTTC
>TRBJ2-1|many|TRBV30|NA
CAWSPGVPYNEQFF
TGTGCCTGGAGCCCGGGTGTTCCCTACAATGAGCAGTTCTTC
>TRBJ1-6|many|TRBV11-1|NA
CASSPLYQADSPLHF
TGTGCCAGCAGCCCTTTATACCAAGCGGACTCACCCCTCCACTTT
>TRBJ2-7|many|TRBV28|NA
CASRKTSRLYEQYF
TGTGCCAGCAGAAAAACTAGCCGTCTCTACGAGCAGTACTTC
>TRBJ2-7|few|TRBV19|NA
CASMGSGSYEQYF
TGTGCCAGTATGGGTAGCGGCTCCTACGAGCAGTACTTC
>TRBJ2-5|many|TRBV12-3/TRBV12-4|TRBD2
CASNRLAGGLETQYF
TGTGCCAGCAACAGACTAGCGGGAGGGTTAGAGACCCAGTACTTC
>TRBJ2-3|few|TRBV7-9|TRBD2
CASSSVGLAGKTDTQYF
TGTGCCAGCAGCTCCGTCGGACTAGCGGGAAAAACAGATACGCAGTATTTT
>TRBJ2-7|NA|TRBV29-1|NA
CSVEESPNYEQYF
TGCAGCGTTGAAGAAAGCCCGAACTACGAGCAGTACTTC
>TRBJ2-3|NA|TRBV24-1|TRBD1
CATRKTGTDTQYF
TGTGCCACCAGAAAGACAGGGACAGATACGCAGTATTTT
>TRBJ2-1|NA|TRBV15|TRBD2
CATSREEGLAGVHEQFF
TGTGCCACCAGCAGAGAAGAGGGACTAGCGGGAGTTCATGAGCAGTTCTTC
>TRBJ2-3|many|TRBV12-3/TRBV12-4|NA
CASSLQDTQYF
TGTGCCAGCAGTTTACAGGATACGCAGTATTTT
>TRBJ2-7|few|TRBV3-1|TRBD1
CASSPSGQGQTPSF
TGTGCCAGCAGCCCTTCCGGACAGGGGCAAACCCCTTCCTTC
>TRBJ2-7|NA|TRBV29-1|NA
CSVEGGDEQYF
TGCAGCGTTGAAGGTGGGGACGAGCAGTACTTC
>TRBJ2-7|NA|TRBV4-3|TRBD2
CASCQALGLAGVYEQYF
TGCGCCAGCTGCCAAGCGCTGGGTCTAGCGGGAGTTTATGAGCAGTACTTC
>TRBJ2-7|many|TRBV28|TRBD1
CASSQVGGTGYEQYF
TGTGCCAGCAGCCAAGTGGGTGGGACAGGCTACGAGCAGTACTTC
>TRBJ1-4|few|TRBV28|NA
CASSFVGGQSEKLFF
TGTGCCAGCAGTTTTGTGGGGGGGCAGAGTGAAAAACTGTTTTTT
>TRBJ2-2|few|TRBV4-1|NA
CASSQDLTLQGELFF
TGCGCCAGCAGCCAAGATTTGACCTTGCAGGGGGAGCTGTTTTTT
>TRBJ2-1|NA|TRBV20-1|TRBD2
CSARDRIVAGARGEQFF
TGCAGTGCTAGAGATCGTATCGTAGCGGGAGCCCGGGGGGAGCAGTTCTTC